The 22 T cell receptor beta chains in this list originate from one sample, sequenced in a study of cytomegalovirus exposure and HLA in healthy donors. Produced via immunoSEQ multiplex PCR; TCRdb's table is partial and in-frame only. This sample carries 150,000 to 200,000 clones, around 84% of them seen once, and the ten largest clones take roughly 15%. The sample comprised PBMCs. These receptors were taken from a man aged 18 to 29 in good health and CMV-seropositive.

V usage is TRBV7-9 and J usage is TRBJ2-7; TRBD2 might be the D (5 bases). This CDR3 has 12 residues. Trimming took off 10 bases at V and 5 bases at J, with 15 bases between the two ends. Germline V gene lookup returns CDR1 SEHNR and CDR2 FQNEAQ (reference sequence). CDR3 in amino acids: CAKSEGFNEQYF. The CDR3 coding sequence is TGTGCCAAGTCCGAGGGTTTCAACGAGCAGTACTTC.

The CDR3 loop is CASSLSGQGIYGYTF. As DNA, the CDR3 is TGTGCCAGCAGTTTATCGGGACAGGGTATCTATGGCTACACCTTC. The rearrangement joins TRBV6-1 to TRBJ1-2; 9 bases are shared with TRBD1. This CDR3 is built from 15 residues. The V gene end was trimmed by 5 bases and the J gene end by 4 bases; junction bases not matched to a gene: 8. Germline V gives CDR1 MNHNS, CDR2 SASEGT.

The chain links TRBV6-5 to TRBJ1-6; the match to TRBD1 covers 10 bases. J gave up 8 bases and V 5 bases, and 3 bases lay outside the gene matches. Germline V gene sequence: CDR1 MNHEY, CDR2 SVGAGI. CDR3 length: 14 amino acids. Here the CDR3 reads CASSRQGAHSPLHF. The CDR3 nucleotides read TGTGCCAGCAGTCGACAGGGGGCACATTCACCCCTCCACTTT.

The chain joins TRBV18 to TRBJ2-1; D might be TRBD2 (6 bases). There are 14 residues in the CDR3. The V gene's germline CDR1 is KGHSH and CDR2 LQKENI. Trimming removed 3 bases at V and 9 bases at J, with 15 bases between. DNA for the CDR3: TGTGCCAGCTCACCCCCGGGAGAGGGCGGTGAGCAGTTCTTC. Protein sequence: CASSPPGEGGEQFF.

The CDR3 protein is CASSVGQYSNQPQHF. Here the CDR3 DNA reads TGTGCCAGCAGCGTGGGACAATATAGCAATCAGCCCCAGCATTTT. This chain uses TRBV9 with TRBJ1-5; weak D call: TRBD1 (6 bases). CDR1 is SGDLS and CDR2 is YYNGEE in the germline V gene. This CDR3 is built from 15 residues. Trimming left V 2 bases short and J 0 bases short, with 9 bases between.

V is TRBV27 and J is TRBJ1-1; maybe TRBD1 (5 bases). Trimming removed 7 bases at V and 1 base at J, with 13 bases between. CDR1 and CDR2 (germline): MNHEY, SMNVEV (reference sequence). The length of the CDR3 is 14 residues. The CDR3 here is CASKPLGGNTEAFF. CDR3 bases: TGTGCCAGCAAACCACTGGGGGGGAACACTGAAGCTTTCTTT.

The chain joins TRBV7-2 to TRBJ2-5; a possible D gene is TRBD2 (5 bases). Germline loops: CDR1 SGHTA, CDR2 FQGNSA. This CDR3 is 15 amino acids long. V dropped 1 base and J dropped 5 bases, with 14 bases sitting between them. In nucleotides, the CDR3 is TGTGCCAGCAGCTTAGAACGGGTGGGCGGGGAGACCCAGTACTTC. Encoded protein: CASSLERVGGETQYF.

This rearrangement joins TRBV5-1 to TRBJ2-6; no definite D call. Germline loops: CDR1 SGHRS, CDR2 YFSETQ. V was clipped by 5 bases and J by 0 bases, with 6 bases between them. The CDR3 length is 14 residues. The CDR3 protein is CASRQSSGANVLTF. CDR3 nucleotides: TGCGCCAGCAGACAGAGCTCTGGGGCCAACGTCCTGACTTTC.

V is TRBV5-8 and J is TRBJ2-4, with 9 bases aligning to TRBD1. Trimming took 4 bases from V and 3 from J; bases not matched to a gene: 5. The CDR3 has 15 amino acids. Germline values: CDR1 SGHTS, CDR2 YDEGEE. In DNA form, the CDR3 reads TGTGCCAGCAGCGATAGGACAGGGGTCAAAAACATTCAGTACTTC. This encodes CASSDRTGVKNIQYF.

The CDR3 region is CASSLGWTHGDTQYF. As DNA, the CDR3 is TGTGCCAGCAGTTTAGGTTGGACACATGGGGATACGCAGTATTTT. The chain couples TRBV27 to TRBJ2-3, with D possibly TRBD1 on 5 matching bases. Germline CDR1 reads MNHEY; CDR2 reads SMNVEV (reference sequence). The CDR3 consists of 15 residues. Trimming left V 2 bases short and J 6 bases short, with 15 bases between.

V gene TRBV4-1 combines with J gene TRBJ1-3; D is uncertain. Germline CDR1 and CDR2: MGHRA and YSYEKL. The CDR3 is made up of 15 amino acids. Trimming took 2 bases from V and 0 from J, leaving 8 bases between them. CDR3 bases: TGCGCCAGCAGCCAACCCTTCAGCTCTGGAAACACCATATATTTT. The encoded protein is CASSQPFSSGNTIYF.

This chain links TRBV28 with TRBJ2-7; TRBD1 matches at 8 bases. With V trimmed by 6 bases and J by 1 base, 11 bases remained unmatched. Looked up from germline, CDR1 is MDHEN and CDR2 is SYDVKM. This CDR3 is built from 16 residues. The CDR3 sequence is CASSSPTGTGSYEQYF. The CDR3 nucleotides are TGTGCCAGCAGCTCTCCCACCGGGACAGGATCCTACGAGCAGTACTTC.

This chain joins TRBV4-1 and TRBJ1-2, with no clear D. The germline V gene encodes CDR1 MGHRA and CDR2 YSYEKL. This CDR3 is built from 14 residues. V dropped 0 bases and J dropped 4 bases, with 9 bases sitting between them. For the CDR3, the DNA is TGCGCCAGCAGCCAAGAGGAGGGAATCTATGGCTACACCTTC. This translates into CASSQEEGIYGYTF.

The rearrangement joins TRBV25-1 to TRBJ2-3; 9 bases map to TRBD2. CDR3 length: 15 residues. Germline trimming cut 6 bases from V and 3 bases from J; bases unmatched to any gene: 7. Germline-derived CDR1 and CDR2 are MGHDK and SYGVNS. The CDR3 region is CASSFSGRGTDTQYF. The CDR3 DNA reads TGTGCCAGCAGCTTTAGCGGGAGAGGTACAGATACGCAGTATTTT.

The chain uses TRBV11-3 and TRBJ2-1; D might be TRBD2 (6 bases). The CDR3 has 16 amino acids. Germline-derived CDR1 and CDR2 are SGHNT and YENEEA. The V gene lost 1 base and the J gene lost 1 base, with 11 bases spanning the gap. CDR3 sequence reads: CASSLGSAGSYNEQFF. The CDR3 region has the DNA TGTGCCAGCAGCTTAGGTTCGGCGGGGTCCTACAATGAGCAGTTCTTC.

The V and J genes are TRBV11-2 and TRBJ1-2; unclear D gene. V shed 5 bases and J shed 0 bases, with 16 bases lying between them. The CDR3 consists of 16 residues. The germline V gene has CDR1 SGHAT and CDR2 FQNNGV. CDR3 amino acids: CASSPGAGPTNYGYTF. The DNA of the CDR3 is TGTGCCAGCAGCCCGGGAGCCGGGCCGACTAACTATGGCTACACCTTC.

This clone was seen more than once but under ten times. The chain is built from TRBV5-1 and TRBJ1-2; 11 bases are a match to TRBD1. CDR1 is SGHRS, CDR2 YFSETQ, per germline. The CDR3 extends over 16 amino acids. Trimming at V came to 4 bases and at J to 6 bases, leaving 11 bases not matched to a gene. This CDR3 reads CASSASWTGGDHGYTF. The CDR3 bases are TGCGCCAGCAGCGCGAGTTGGACAGGGGGCGATCATGGCTACACCTTC. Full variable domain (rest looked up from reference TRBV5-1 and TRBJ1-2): KAGVTQTPRYLIKTRGQQVTLSCSPISGHRSVSWYQQTPGQGLQFLFEYFSETQRNKGNFPGRFSGRQFSNSRSEMNVSTLELGDSALYLCASSASWTGGDHGYTFGSGTRLTVV.

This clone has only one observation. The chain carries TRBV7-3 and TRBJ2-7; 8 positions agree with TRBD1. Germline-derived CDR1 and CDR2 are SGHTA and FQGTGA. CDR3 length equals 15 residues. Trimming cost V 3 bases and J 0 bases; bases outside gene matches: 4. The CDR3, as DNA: TGTGCCAGCAGCTTGCTGACAGGGGCCTCCTACGAGCAGTACTTC. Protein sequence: CASSLLTGASYEQYF. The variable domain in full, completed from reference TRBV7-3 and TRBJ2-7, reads GAGVSQTPSNKVTEKGKYVELRCDPISGHTALYWYRQSLGQGPEFLIYFQGTGAADDSGLPNDRFFAVRPEGSVSTLKIQRTERGDSAVYLCASSLLTGASYEQYFGPGTRLTVT.

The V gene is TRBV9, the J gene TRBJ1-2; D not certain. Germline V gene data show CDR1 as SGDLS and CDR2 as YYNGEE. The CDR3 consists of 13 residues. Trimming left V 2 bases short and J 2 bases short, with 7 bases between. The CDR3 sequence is CASSVIQNYGYTF. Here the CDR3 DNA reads TGTGCCAGCAGCGTGATACAGAACTATGGCTACACCTTC.

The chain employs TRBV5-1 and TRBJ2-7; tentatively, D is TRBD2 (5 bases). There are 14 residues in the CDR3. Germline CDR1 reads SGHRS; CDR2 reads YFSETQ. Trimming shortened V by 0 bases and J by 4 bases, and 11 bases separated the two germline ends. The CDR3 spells CASSLGTGLYEQYF. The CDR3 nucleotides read TGCGCCAGCAGCTTGGGGACTGGACTGTACGAGCAGTACTTC.

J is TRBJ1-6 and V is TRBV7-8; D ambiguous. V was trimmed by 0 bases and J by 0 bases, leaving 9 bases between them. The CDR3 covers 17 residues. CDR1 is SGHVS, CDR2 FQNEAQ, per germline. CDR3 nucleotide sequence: TGTGCCAGCAGCTTAGCGCGGAGGAGCTCCTATAATTCACCCCTCCACTTT. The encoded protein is CASSLARRSSYNSPLHF.

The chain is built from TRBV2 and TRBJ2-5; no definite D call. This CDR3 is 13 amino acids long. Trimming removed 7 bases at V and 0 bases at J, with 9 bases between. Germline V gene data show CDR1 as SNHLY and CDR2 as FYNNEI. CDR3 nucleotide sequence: TGTGCCAGCACTTCACAGTACCAAGAGACCCAGTACTTC. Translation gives CASTSQYQETQYF.